The 5 T cell receptor beta chains below come from one sample, sequenced in a study of beta chain features in type 1 diabetes (dated by TCRdb to between 2018 and 2020). Library preparation was by the immunoSEQ multiplex PCR assay. The entire amount of isolated RNA was reverse transcribed using the High Capacity cDNA Reverse Transcription Kit, so the sequenced TCRB transcripts were expressed ones. Entries here come from immuneACCESS through TCRdb and include only in-frame sequences with V and J called. Some clones fail to appear in such tables; in the studies checked, an unresolved V gene covers under half of the shortfall, and the cause of the remainder is unknown. The sample table records about 210,000 clones; roughly 11% of these occur just once. The ten largest make up 1% to 1.5% of the sample. Source material: central memory CD4+ T cells from blood. The receptors shown here come from a young man in good health.

This clone appeared a few times. This rearrangement joins TRBV10-3 to TRBJ2-1; 12 bases align to TRBD2. Germline lookup yields CDR1 ENHRY and CDR2 SYGVKD. V lost 0 bases, J lost 5 bases, and 14 bases stayed unmatched. The CDR3 has 20 amino acids. CDR3 in amino acids: CAISESASGRAPSANNEQFF. CDR3 in DNA: TGTGCCATCAGTGAGTCGGCTAGCGGGAGGGCCCCTTCCGCGAACAATGAGCAGTTCTTC.

This clone was seen more than once but under ten times. This chain links TRBV5-4 with TRBJ1-1, with D hard to call. V was trimmed by 4 bases and J by 2 bases, leaving 9 bases between them. The CDR3 runs to 13 residues. Germline V gives CDR1 SGHNT, CDR2 YYREEE (reference sequence). This CDR3 is CASSQPGNTEAFF. The CDR3 nucleotides read TGTGCCAGCAGCCAGCCGGGCAACACTGAAGCTTTCTTT.

This clone has a handful of counts. V and J are TRBV18 and TRBJ2-7, with 9 bases that match TRBD1. Germline-derived CDR1 and CDR2 are KGHSH and LQKENI. With 4 bases clipped from V and 6 bases from J, the junction kept 7 bases outside the gene matches. The CDR3 loop spans 14 amino acids. The CDR3 loop reads CASSQRQGEGEQYF. Written as DNA, the CDR3 is TGTGCCAGCTCACAACGACAGGGGGAGGGCGAGCAGTACTTC.

This chain joins TRBV5-1 and TRBJ2-3, with D possibly matching TRBD1 (6 bases). V lost 4 bases, J lost 2 bases, and 11 bases lay in between. Germline loops: CDR1 SGHRS, CDR2 YFSETQ. The CDR3 covers 14 residues. The CDR3, as DNA: TGCGCCAGCAGCCCGGACAGCCCCACAGATACGCAGTATTTT. Translation: CASSPDSPTDTQYF.

In its sample, this clone was seen a few times. V usage is TRBV4-2 and J usage is TRBJ1-2; TRBD1 aligns across 7 bases. With V trimmed by 0 bases and J by 4 bases, 8 bases remained unmatched. The CDR3 sequence is 16 residues long. Germline V CDR1 and CDR2: LGHNA, YNFKEQ. CDR3: CASSQDRRGRGYGYTF. DNA for the CDR3: TGTGCCAGCAGCCAAGATCGAAGGGGGCGGGGCTATGGCTACACCTTC.